This TCR beta chain originates from a study of CD8 T cells in ankylosing spondylitis. Study-wide points: Matched synovial fluid from ankylosing spondylitis patients was reported to be enriched for disease-linked clones. Certain motif variants had earlier appeared in reactive arthritis synovial fluid and blood. Relatively scarce in peripheral blood, disease-linked clones were CD8+. What seemed typical of ankylosing spondylitis blood was a TCR beta motif built from about eight highly homologous variants.

This clonotype was detected many times. As yet, its antigen is unknown. The CDR3 is made up of 17 amino acids. V lost 5 bases and J lost 6, with 24 bases in between. Libraries for TCR beta were made by quantitative 5'-RACE with molecular barcodes. TCRdb reprocessed the 5' RACE reads with MiXCR, giving one entry per CDR3 protein. The repertoire includes 220,000 or so distinct CDR3 sequences, 15% to 20% of them detected once, and approximately 46% sits in the top ten. V and J are TRBV12-3 or TRBV12-4 and TRBJ2-3, with D perhaps matching TRBD1 or TRBD2 (7 bases each). The receptor was derived from a male donor with ankylosing spondylitis. The sample was blood, either unsorted or a sorted T cell fraction (not recorded which). In DNA, the CDR3 is TGTGCCAGCAGTCGAACCTGGGACAGCGGGATTCTGGATACGCAGTATTTT. Protein product: CASSRTWDSGILDTQYF.